Following are 8 T cell receptor beta chains from one sample sequenced in a study of blood T cell repertoires in COVID-19. The protocol was immunoSEQ multiplex PCR, while the TCRdb copy is restricted to in-frame clones and leaves out a portion. The sample holds about 280,000 clones, about 82% seen once. Sequencing input: peripheral blood. The origin of the receptors is a man between 45 and 60 years old with active or convalescent COVID-19.

V is TRBV27 and J is TRBJ2-5, with D uncertain. V shed 5 bases and J shed 1 base, with 20 bases lying between them. The CDR3 loop spans 17 amino acids. Germline assignment: CDR1 MNHEY and CDR2 SMNVEV (reference sequence). DNA of the CDR3: TGTGCCAGCAGTAACGGCCCTGCCCTGTGGGCCCAAGAGACCCAGTACTTC. As protein: CASSNGPALWAQETQYF.

J is TRBJ2-1 and V is TRBV6-5; 9 positions match TRBD1. The V segment lost 6 bases and the J segment 8 bases; nucleotides outside the gene matches: 2. Germline lookup yields CDR1 MNHEY and CDR2 SVGAGI. The CDR3 runs 12 residues. The CDR3 nucleotides read TGTGCCAGCAGGGGACAGGGACATGAGCAGTTCTTC. Its translation: CASRGQGHEQFF.

The chain combines TRBV30 with TRBJ1-5; possible D gene TRBD1, 5 bases. The V gene's germline CDR1 is GTSNPN and CDR2 SVGIG (reference sequence). The CDR3 length is 13 residues. The V end was cut by 4 bases, the J end by 2 bases, with 9 bases between. CDR3 sequence: CAWKGQGNQPQHF. The CDR3 region has the DNA TGTGCCTGGAAGGGGCAGGGCAATCAGCCCCAGCATTTT.

The V and J genes are TRBV7-3 and TRBJ2-2, with a tentative D call TRBD1 (6 bases). CDR1 is SGHTA, CDR2 FQGTGA, per germline. The CDR3 has 14 amino acids. V gave up 1 base and J gave up 7 bases, with 10 bases separating them. CDR3 loop: CASSLNRAVGELFF. The CDR3 nucleotides are TGTGCCAGCAGCTTAAACAGGGCCGTCGGGGAGCTGTTTTTT. The full variable domain, in which reference TRBV7-3 and TRBJ2-2 provide the parts outside the CDR3, is GAGVSQTPSNKVTEKGKYVELRCDPISGHTALYWYRQSLGQGPEFLIYFQGTGAADDSGLPNDRFFAVRPEGSVSTLKIQRTERGDSAVYLCASSLNRAVGELFFGEGSRLTVL.

The chain couples TRBV21-1 to TRBJ2-2; whether TRBD1, the table's D call, matches the DNA was not checked. TRBV21-1 is listed as a pseudogene. The CDR3 is 18 residues long. CDR3 bases: TGTGCCAGCAGCAAACCAACCCAGGGGACAGGGAACACCGGGGAGCTGTTTTTT. Its translation: CASSKPTQGTGNTGELFF.

The rearrangement joins TRBV6-1 to TRBJ2-7; 8 bases are shared with TRBD2. V was clipped by 4 bases and J by 0 bases; unmatched bases: 11. CDR1 MNHNS and CDR2 SASEGT come from the germline V gene. The length of the CDR3 is 17 residues. The CDR3: CASSGPGGGRNSYEQYF. The CDR3 DNA is TGTGCCAGCAGTGGACCGGGGGGCGGGAGGAACTCCTACGAGCAGTACTTC.

The CDR3 region is CASRERDFSYQPQHF. CDR3 bases: TGTGCCAGCAGGGAAAGGGACTTTTCATATCAGCCCCAGCATTTT. The chain has TRBV2 and TRBJ1-5, with TRBD1 as a possible D gene (5 bases). Trimming stripped 6 bases from V and 5 bases from J, with 17 bases between. The CDR3 runs to 15 residues. Germline CDR1 SNHLY, CDR2 FYNNEI.

The genes are TRBV30 and TRBJ1-3, with TRBD1 matching over 8 bases. The CDR3 is 16 amino acids. V gave up 5 bases and J gave up 2 bases; unmatched junction bases: 11. Germline lookup yields CDR1 GTSNPN and CDR2 SVGIG (reference sequence). CDR3 sequence reads: CAWVTTGTGPGNTIYF. Here the CDR3 DNA reads TGTGCCTGGGTTACAACCGGGACAGGCCCTGGAAACACCATATATTTT.